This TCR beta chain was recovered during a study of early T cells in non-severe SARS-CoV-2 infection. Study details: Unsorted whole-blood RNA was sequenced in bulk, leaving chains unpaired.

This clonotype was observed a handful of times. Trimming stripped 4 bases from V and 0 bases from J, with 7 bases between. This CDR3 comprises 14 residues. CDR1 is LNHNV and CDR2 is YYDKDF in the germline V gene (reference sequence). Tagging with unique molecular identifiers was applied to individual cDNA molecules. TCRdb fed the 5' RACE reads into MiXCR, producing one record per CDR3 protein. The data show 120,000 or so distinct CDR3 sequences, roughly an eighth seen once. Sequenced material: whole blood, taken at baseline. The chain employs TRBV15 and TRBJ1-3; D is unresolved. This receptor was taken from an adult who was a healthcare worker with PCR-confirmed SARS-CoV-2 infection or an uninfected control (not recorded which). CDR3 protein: CATSIRSSGNTIYF. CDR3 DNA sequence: TGTGCCACCAGCATACGGAGCTCTGGAAACACCATATATTTT.